Each of the 23 T cell receptor beta chains below was sequenced from the same sample in a study of blood T cells in healthy people across ages. Next came a second PCR, run for 7 to 11 cycles, which used a sample-barcoded 5' primer along with a J-beta primer mix. TCRdb used MiXCR to reprocess the 5' RACE reads, holding one entry per CDR3 protein. Of about 620,000 distinct CDR3 sequences listed, about 51% are singletons. Sequenced sample: blood. The origin of the receptors is an elderly woman in good health.

This clonotype has at least ten counts. This chain uses TRBV29-1 with TRBJ2-3; 11 bases fit TRBD2. This CDR3 has 14 amino acids. Germline CDR1 and CDR2: SQVTM and ANQGSEA. The trim removed 3 bases at V and 3 bases at J, leaving 2 bases unmatched. Here the CDR3 reads CSVDGTSGTDTQYF. As DNA, the CDR3 is TGCAGCGTTGATGGGACTAGCGGAACAGATACGCAGTATTTT.

V usage is TRBV12-3 or TRBV12-4 and J usage is TRBJ2-1; D is unclear. This CDR3 has 15 amino acids. The V and J ends lost 3 bases and 1 base respectively, with 10 bases between them. CDR3 residues: CASSFKAWSYNEQFF. Written as DNA, the CDR3 is TGTGCCAGCAGTTTCAAAGCATGGTCCTACAATGAGCAGTTCTTC.

The chain has TRBV7-2 and TRBJ1-4; perhaps TRBD1 as D (5 bases). The V and J ends lost 5 bases and 4 bases respectively, with 11 bases between them. Germline-derived CDR1 and CDR2 are SGHTA and FQGNSA. This CDR3 has 14 residues. As DNA, the CDR3 is TGTGCCAGCAGCCCGACAGCGAATAATGAAAAACTGTTTTTT. It specifies CASSPTANNEKLFF.

This clonotype was observed many times. V usage is TRBV14 and J usage is TRBJ1-4; no firm D call. Germline-derived CDR1 and CDR2 are SGHDN and FVKESK. The V gene lost 4 bases and the J gene lost 6 bases, with 6 bases spanning the gap. The CDR3 loop spans 12 amino acids. CDR3 in amino acids: CASSLRDEKLFF. The CDR3 DNA follows: TGTGCCAGCAGCCTGCGGGATGAAAAACTGTTTTTT.

The J gene is TRBJ2-5, the V gene TRBV2; 7 bases are shared with TRBD2. This CDR3 has 13 amino acids. V was pared by 11 bases and J by 5 bases, with 11 bases of the junction left unmatched. Per the germline V gene, CDR1 is SNHLY and CDR2 is FYNNEI. The CDR3 DNA reads as TGTGCCCAGCGGGAAGGCTTGAGGGAGACCCAGTACTTC. Amino acids: CAQREGLRETQYF.

Comment on this clonotype: A much bigger clone sits one base away, suggesting this may be a read error. The DNA for the CDR3 is TGTGCCAGCAGCGTAGTTGGCAGAAACAATGGGCAGTTCTTC. As protein: CASSVVGRNNGQFF. The chain carries TRBV9 and TRBJ2-1; D gene ambiguous. This CDR3 contains 14 residues. CDR1 and CDR2 (germline): SGDLS, YYNGEE.

The V call is TRBV2, the J call TRBJ2-7; D unresolved. The CDR3 extends over 14 amino acids. Germline-derived CDR1 and CDR2 are SNHLY and FYNNEI. Deletions cut 10 bases from V and 0 bases from J, with 16 bases between. CDR3 DNA: TGTGCCACGTCGAACCCCCGCAGCTCCTACGAGCAGTACTTC. It yields the protein CATSNPRSSYEQYF. The full variable domain, completed using reference TRBV2 and TRBJ2-7, is EPEVTQTPSHQVTQMGQEVILRCVPISNHLYFYWYRQILGQKVEFLVSFYNNEISEKSEIFDDQFSVERPDGSNFTLKIRSTKLEDSAMYFCATSNPRSSYEQYFGPGTRLTVT.

The V gene is TRBV27, the J gene TRBJ2-4; the D call may be TRBD1 or TRBD2 (5 bases each). Germline CDR1 reads MNHEY; CDR2 reads SMNVEV (reference sequence). The CDR3 consists of 14 residues. V shed 0 bases and J shed 8 bases, with 11 bases lying between them. The CDR3 protein is CASSLSRGGDIQYF. For the CDR3, the DNA is TGTGCCAGCAGTTTATCACGGGGCGGAGACATTCAGTACTTC.

The rearrangement joins TRBV12-3 or TRBV12-4 to TRBJ2-7; the D is unclear. The V end was cut by 5 bases, the J end by 6 bases, with 8 bases between. This CDR3 has 11 amino acids. CDR3 sequence (DNA): TGTGCCAGCAGTCGCTTCTCCGAGCAGTACTTC. Encoded protein: CASSRFSEQYF.

The sample holds many counts of this clonotype. It may be a read error: a sequence one base away is much more abundant. V is TRBV7-9 and J is TRBJ2-7, with D possibly matching TRBD1 (6 bases). The CDR3 has 13 residues. Trimming took off 5 bases at V and 4 bases at J, with 12 bases between the two ends. Per the germline V gene, CDR1 is SEHNR and CDR2 is FQNEAQ (reference sequence). CDR3 in amino acids: CASSVRTVYEQYF. The CDR3 DNA follows: TGTGCCAGCAGCGTCCGGACAGTTTACGAGCAGTACTTC.

The chain carries TRBV3-1 and TRBJ2-2; D gene unclear. Trimming removed 1 base from V and 1 base from J, with 7 bases in between. Germline V gene sequence: CDR1 LGHDT, CDR2 YNNKEL (reference sequence). The CDR3 loop spans 15 amino acids. DNA for the CDR3: TGTGCCAGCAGCCAAGTGGCTATGAACACCGGGGAGCTGTTTTTT. Translated: CASSQVAMNTGELFF.

About this clonotype itself: This could be a read error, since a much larger clone is one nucleotide away. The chain couples TRBV27 to TRBJ2-7; 10 positions agree with TRBD2. The length of the CDR3 is 15 residues. Germline V CDR1 and CDR2: MNHEY, SMNVEV (reference sequence). The CDR3 loop reads CARSSPSGSRPEQYF. The CDR3 bases are TGTGCCCGCAGTTCGCCTAGCGGGAGTAGGCCCGAGCAGTACTTC.

In its sample, this clonotype was seen many times. The chain links TRBV20-1 to TRBJ1-2; perhaps TRBD1 as D (5 bases). Germline V gene lookup returns CDR1 DFQATT and CDR2 SNEGSKA (reference sequence). The length of the CDR3 is 12 residues. V lost 5 bases and J lost 8, with 15 bases in between. This CDR3 reads CSAPSGGGGYTF. Written as DNA, the CDR3 is TGCAGTGCTCCCAGTGGGGGGGGAGGCTACACCTTC.

The chain couples TRBV10-2 to TRBJ2-1, with D perhaps matching TRBD2 (5 bases). V lost 2 bases and J lost 10, with 6 bases in between. Germline lookup yields CDR1 WSHSY and CDR2 SAAADI. The CDR3 covers 11 residues. CDR3 protein: CASSETGEQFF. CDR3 DNA sequence: TGCGCCAGCAGTGAGACGGGAGAGCAGTTCTTC.

The chain recombines TRBV7-2 with TRBJ1-2; 9 nucleotides align to TRBD1. Germline V gives CDR1 SGHTA, CDR2 FQGNSA. The trim removed 5 bases at V and 4 bases at J, leaving 11 bases unmatched. The CDR3 consists of 16 residues. The CDR3 sequence is CASSPSGDREGYGYTF. The DNA for the CDR3 is TGTGCCAGCAGCCCCTCCGGGGACAGGGAGGGCTATGGCTACACCTTC.

To note about this clonotype: A much more abundant neighbour one base away suggests this may be a read error. The gene calls are TRBV7-9 and TRBJ1-5; 7 bases are a match to TRBD1. V was pared by 5 bases and J by 1 base, with 5 bases of the junction left unmatched. Germline V gene sequence: CDR1 SEHNR, CDR2 FQNEAQ (reference sequence). This CDR3 comprises 15 residues. DNA for the CDR3: TGTGCCAGCAGCACGGACAGGCTCAGCAATCAGCCCCAGCATTTT. Its translation: CASSTDRLSNQPQHF.

The V gene is TRBV20-1, the J gene TRBJ2-7; possible D gene TRBD2, 5 bases. The ends were cut back, 0 bases at V and 0 bases at J, with 15 bases in the middle. This CDR3 comprises 16 residues. Germline V gives CDR1 DFQATT, CDR2 SNEGSKA (reference sequence). The chain's CDR3 is CSARDRRVGSSYEQYF. The CDR3 DNA reads as TGCAGTGCTAGAGATCGTAGGGTGGGGAGCTCCTACGAGCAGTACTTC.

This chain links TRBV12-3 or TRBV12-4 with TRBJ2-3, with unresolved D. V lost 4 bases, J lost 4 bases, and 9 bases lay in between. The CDR3 is made up of 13 amino acids. This CDR3 reads CASSSQPADTQYF. The CDR3 DNA follows: TGTGCCAGCAGTTCCCAGCCAGCAGATACGCAGTATTTT.

This clonotype came up many times. This chain joins TRBV9 and TRBJ2-7; D may be TRBD1 (6 bases). Germline-derived CDR1 and CDR2 are SGDLS and YYNGEE. The CDR3 sequence is 15 residues long. The V end lost 4 bases, the J end lost 3 bases, and 17 bases lay between the germline ends. CDR3 in DNA: TGTGCCAGCAGCTCGCAAGGGGGTCAGGGCTACGAGCAGTACTTC. Its protein product is CASSSQGGQGYEQYF.

This clonotype has at least ten counts. The rearrangement links TRBV29-1 to TRBJ2-4, with 10 positions matching TRBD2. Unmatched junction bases numbered 10, after V lost 7 bases and J lost 7 bases. The CDR3 is 14 amino acids. Germline V gene data show CDR1 as SQVTM and CDR2 as ANQGSEA. The CDR3 DNA is TGCAGCGCCAAGCCGATAGCGGGGGGCAACATTCAGTACTTC. It is translated as CSAKPIAGGNIQYF.

The chain has TRBV4-1 and TRBJ2-1, with D uncertain. Germline V gives CDR1 MGHRA, CDR2 YSYEKL. The CDR3 extends over 17 amino acids. The V and J ends lost 0 bases and 6 bases respectively, with 18 bases between them. CDR3 loop: CASSQDWQASVGNEQFF. The CDR3 DNA is TGCGCCAGCAGCCAAGATTGGCAGGCCAGCGTGGGCAATGAGCAGTTCTTC.

This clonotype was observed many times. The J gene is TRBJ2-5, the V gene TRBV2, with unresolved D. There are 14 residues in the CDR3. V gave up 8 bases and J gave up 7 bases, with 20 bases separating them. Germline CDR1 SNHLY, CDR2 FYNNEI. The CDR3 DNA is TGTGCCAGCCGTGGCGGAGCTCTAGTTGGGACCCAGTACTTC. Translated: CASRGGALVGTQYF. The variable domain in full, with the rest retrieved from reference TRBV2 and TRBJ2-5, is EPEVTQTPSHQVTQMGQEVILRCVPISNHLYFYWYRQILGQKVEFLVSFYNNEISEKSEIFDDQFSVERPDGSNFTLKIRSTKLEDSAMYFCASRGGALVGTQYFGPGTRLLVL.

The chain is built from TRBV5-1 and TRBJ2-5; 7 nucleotides agree with TRBD2. This CDR3 comprises 14 residues. Germline CDR1 reads SGHRS; CDR2 reads YFSETQ. Trimming at V came to 3 bases and at J to 5 bases, leaving 7 bases not matched to a gene. Here the CDR3 reads CASSSGSGGETQYF. CDR3 bases: TGCGCCAGCAGCTCCGGTTCGGGGGGTGAGACCCAGTACTTC.